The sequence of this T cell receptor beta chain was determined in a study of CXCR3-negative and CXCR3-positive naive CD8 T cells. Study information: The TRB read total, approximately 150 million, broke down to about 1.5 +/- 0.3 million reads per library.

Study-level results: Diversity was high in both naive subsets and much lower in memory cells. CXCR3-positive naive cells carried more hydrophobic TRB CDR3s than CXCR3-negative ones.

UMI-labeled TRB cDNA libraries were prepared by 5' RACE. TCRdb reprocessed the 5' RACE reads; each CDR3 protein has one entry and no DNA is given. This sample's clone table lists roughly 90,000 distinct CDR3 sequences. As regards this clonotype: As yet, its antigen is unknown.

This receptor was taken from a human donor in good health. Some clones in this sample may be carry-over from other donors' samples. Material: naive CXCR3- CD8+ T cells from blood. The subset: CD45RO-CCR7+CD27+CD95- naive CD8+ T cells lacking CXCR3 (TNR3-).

The CDR3: CASSQDSRGPSSYEQYF. The chain uses TRBV4-3 and TRBJ2-7; there is no DNA to check the TCRdb D call of TRBD2. CDR3 length: 17 amino acids. Per germline, CDR1 LGHNA and CDR2 YSLEER.